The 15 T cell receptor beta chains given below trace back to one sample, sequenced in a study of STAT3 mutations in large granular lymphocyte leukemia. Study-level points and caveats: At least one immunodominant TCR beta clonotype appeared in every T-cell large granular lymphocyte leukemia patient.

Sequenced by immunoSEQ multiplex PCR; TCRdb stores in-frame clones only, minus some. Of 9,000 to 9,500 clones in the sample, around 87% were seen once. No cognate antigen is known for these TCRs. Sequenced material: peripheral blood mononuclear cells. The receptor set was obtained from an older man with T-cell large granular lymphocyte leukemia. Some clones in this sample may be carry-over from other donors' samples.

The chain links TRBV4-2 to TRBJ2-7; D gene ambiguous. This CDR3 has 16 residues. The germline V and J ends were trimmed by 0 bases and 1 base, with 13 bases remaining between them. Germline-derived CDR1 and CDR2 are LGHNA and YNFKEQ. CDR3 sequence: CASSQDLAIESYEQYF. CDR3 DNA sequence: TGTGCCAGCAGCCAAGATCTGGCAATCGAATCCTACGAGCAGTACTTC.

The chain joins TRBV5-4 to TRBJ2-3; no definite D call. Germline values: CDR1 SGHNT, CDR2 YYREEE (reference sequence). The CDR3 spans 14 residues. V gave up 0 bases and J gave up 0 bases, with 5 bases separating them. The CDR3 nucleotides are TGTGCCAGCAGCTTGGTGCAGAGCACAGATACGCAGTATTTT. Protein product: CASSLVQSTDTQYF.

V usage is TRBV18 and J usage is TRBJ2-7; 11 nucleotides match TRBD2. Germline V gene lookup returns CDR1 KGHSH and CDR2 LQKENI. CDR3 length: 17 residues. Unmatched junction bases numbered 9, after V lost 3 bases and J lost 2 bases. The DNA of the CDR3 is TGTGCCAGCTCACCCCTCACTAGCGGGGGCCTAACCTACGAGCAGTACTTC. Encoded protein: CASSPLTSGGLTYEQYF.

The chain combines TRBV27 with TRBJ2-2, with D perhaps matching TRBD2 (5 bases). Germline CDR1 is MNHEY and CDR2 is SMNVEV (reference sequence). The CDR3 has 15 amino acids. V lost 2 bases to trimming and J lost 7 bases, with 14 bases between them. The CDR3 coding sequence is TGTGCCAGCAGTTTAACCGACGGGATGGTCGGGGAGCTGTTTTTT. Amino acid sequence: CASSLTDGMVGELFF.

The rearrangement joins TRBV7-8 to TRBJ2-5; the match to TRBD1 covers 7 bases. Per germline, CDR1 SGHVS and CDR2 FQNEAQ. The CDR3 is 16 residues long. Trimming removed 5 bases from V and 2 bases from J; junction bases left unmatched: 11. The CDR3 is CASSVRDWTGQETQYF. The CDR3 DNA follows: TGTGCCAGCAGCGTACGGGATTGGACAGGACAAGAGACCCAGTACTTC.

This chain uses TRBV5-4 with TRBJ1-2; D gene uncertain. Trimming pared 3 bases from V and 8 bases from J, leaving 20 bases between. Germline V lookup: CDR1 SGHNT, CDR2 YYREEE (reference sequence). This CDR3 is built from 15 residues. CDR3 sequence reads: CASSSPNRPGMGYTF. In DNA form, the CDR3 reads TGTGCCAGCAGCTCGCCCAACCGTCCCGGGATGGGCTACACCTTC.

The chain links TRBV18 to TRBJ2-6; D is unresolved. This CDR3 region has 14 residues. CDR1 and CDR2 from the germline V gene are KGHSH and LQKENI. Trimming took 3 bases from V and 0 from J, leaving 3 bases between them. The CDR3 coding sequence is TGTGCCAGCTCACCGTACTCTGGGGCCAACGTCCTGACTTTC. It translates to CASSPYSGANVLTF.

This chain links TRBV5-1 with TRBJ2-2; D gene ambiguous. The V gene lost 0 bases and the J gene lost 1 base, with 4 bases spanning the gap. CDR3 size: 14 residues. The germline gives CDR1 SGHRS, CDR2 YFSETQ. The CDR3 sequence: CASSLDRNTGELFF. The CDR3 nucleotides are TGCGCCAGCAGCTTGGACAGGAACACCGGGGAGCTGTTTTTT.

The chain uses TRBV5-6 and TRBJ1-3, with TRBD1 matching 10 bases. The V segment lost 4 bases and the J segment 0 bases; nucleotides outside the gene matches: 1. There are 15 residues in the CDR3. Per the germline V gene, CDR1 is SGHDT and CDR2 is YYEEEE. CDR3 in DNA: TGTGCCAGCAGCAGGACAGGGGGCTCTGGAAACACCATATATTTT. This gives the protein CASSRTGGSGNTIYF.

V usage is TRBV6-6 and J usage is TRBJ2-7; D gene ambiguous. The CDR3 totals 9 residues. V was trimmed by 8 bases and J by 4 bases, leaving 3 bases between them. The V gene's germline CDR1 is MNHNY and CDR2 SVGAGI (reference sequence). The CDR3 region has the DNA TGTGCCAGCGGATACGAGCAGTACTTC. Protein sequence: CASGYEQYF.

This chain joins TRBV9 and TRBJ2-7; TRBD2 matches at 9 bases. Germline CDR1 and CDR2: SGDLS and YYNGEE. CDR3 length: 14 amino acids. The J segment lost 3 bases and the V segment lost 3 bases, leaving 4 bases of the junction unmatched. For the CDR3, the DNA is TGTGCCAGCAGCGAATCAGCGGGGGGCTACGAGCAGTACTTC. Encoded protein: CASSESAGGYEQYF.

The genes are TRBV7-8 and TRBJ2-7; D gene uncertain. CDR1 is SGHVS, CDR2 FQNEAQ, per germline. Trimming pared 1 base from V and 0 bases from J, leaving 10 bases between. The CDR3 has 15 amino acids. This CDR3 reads CASSLGQSSSYEQYF. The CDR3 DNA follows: TGTGCCAGCAGCTTAGGGCAGTCCTCCTCCTACGAGCAGTACTTC.

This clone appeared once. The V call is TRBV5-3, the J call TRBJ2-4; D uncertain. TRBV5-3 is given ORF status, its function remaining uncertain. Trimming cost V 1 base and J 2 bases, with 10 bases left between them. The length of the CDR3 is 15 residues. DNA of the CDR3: TGTGCCAGAAGCTTGAAGGGCGCGACCAAAAACATTCAGTACTTC. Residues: CARSLKGATKNIQYF.

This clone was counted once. The CDR3 nucleotides read TGTGCCGCGGGTCCGGGGGGCCCCCAGCCCCAGCATTTT. It encodes CAAGPGGPQPQHF. This chain joins TRBV30 and TRBJ1-5; a weak D match, TRBD1 (6 bases). Trimming left V 8 bases short and J 7 bases short, with 18 bases between. Germline V gene sequence: CDR1 GTSNPN, CDR2 SVGIG (reference sequence). The CDR3 is made up of 13 amino acids.

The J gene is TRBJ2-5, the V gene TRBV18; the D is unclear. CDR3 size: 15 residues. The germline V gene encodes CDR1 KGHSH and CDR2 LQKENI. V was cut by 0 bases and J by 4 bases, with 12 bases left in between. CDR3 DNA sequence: TGTGCCAGCTCACCACCCCCCCGACGGCCAGAGACCCAGTACTTC. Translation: CASSPPPRRPETQYF.